The clone carrying this T cell receptor (beta chain) was observed a handful of times. Germline CDR1 is DFQATT and CDR2 is SNEGSKA (reference sequence). J lost 4 bases, V lost 5 bases, and 5 bases had no gene match. The CDR3 sequence is 14 residues long. The entry originates in a study of T cells in Graves' hyperthyroidism and ophthalmopathy. Study as a whole: Blood was drawn when the patient was first diagnosed and still untreated.

Recently diagnosed hyperthyroidism of less than 2 months' duration affected patients aged 18 to 65. Investigators excluded patients with uncontrolled infection, other autoimmune disease, pregnancy or lactation. Clinical symptoms, serum thyroxine and TRAb, thyroid ultrasound and orbital computed tomography were used for the diagnoses. Amplified TCR beta CDR3 regions derived from RNA transcripts. The primer set for the first-round RT-PCR of the TCR CDR3 was HTBI. TCRdb reprocessed the multiplex PCR reads via MiXCR and lists one record per CDR3 protein. Counted here are a few hundred thousand distinct CDR3 sequences, roughly 15% occurring once; the ten biggest clones make up roughly 14%.

Sequences were obtained from blood. The clonotype comes from a woman aged 40 to 55 with Graves' hyperthyroidism. The chain combines TRBV20-1 with TRBJ2-3; 11 bases fit TRBD2. The CDR3 loop reads CSAGTSGNSDTQYF. The CDR3 coding sequence is TGCAGTGCTGGGACTAGCGGCAATTCAGATACGCAGTATTTT.